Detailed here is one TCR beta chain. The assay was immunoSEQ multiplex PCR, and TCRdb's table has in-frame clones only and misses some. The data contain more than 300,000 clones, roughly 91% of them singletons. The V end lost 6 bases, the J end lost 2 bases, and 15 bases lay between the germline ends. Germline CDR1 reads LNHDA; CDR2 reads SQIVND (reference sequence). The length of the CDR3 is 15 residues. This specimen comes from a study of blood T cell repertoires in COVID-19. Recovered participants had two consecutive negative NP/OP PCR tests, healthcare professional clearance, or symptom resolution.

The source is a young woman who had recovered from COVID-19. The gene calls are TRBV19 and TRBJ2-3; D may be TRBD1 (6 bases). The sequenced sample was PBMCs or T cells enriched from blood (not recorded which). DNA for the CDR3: TGTGCCAGTAGGCCCCGGCCAGGGGCCACAGATACGCAGTATTTT. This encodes CASRPRPGATDTQYF.